The 31 T cell receptor beta chains reported below all come from one sample, sequenced in a study of blood T cell repertoires in COVID-19. Repertoires were generated with immunoSEQ multiplex PCR, while TCRdb's copy carries only in-frame clones and drops some. The sample includes about 83,000 clones, about three quarters seen only once; the top ten take around 21%. The source material was peripheral blood. These receptors came from an elderly woman with active or convalescent COVID-19.

The rearrangement uses TRBV6-2 or TRBV6-3 and TRBJ1-6; 9 bases fit TRBD1. V was pared by 6 bases and J by 8 bases, with 5 bases of the junction left unmatched. The CDR3 extends over 14 amino acids. Germline-derived CDR1 and CDR2 are MNHEY and SVGEGT. CDR3 DNA sequence: TGTGCCAGCAGCCAAACAGGGGGCGATTCACCCCTCCACTTT. Its protein product is CASSQTGGDSPLHF.

This chain joins TRBV19 and TRBJ2-1; D perhaps matches TRBD2 (7 bases). The V end was cut by 10 bases, the J end by 7 bases, with 20 bases between. From germline, CDR1 is LNHDA and CDR2 SQIVND (reference sequence). There are 14 residues in the CDR3. CDR3 amino acids: CATTRGGGRNEQFF. The DNA of the CDR3 is TGTGCCACGACCAGGGGAGGGGGGCGTAATGAGCAGTTCTTC.

In DNA form, the CDR3 reads TGTGCCAGCGTAGGGGGTCCCAATATAGGCTACACCTTC. It encodes CASVGGPNIGYTF. This chain links TRBV12-3 or TRBV12-4 with TRBJ1-2, with a tentative D call TRBD1 (6 bases). The CDR3 is made up of 13 amino acids. Trimming removed 8 bases at V and 8 bases at J, with 18 bases between.

The chain's CDR3 is CATSEGDTSRGNQPQHF. CDR3 bases: TGTGCCACCAGCGAAGGTGACACAAGCAGGGGCAATCAGCCCCAGCATTTT. The chain has TRBV24-1 and TRBJ1-5, with TRBD1 as a possible D gene (5 bases). V lost 7 bases and J lost 2, with 20 bases in between. Germline V gives CDR1 KGHDR, CDR2 SFDVKD. This CDR3 contains 17 residues.

The rearrangement joins TRBV19 to TRBJ2-2; D call uncertain. Germline loops: CDR1 LNHDA, CDR2 SQIVND (reference sequence). The CDR3 runs 14 residues. Trimming cost V 6 bases and J 1 base, with 9 bases left between them. The CDR3 sequence: CASRGIMNTGELFF. CDR3 bases: TGTGCCAGTAGGGGCATTATGAACACCGGGGAGCTGTTTTTT.

V usage is TRBV28 and J usage is TRBJ1-2; the D gene is possibly TRBD1 (6 bases). V gave up 5 bases and J gave up 8 bases, with 15 bases separating them. CDR3 length equals 13 residues. CDR1 is MDHEN and CDR2 is SYDVKM in the germline V gene. The CDR3 DNA is TGTGCCAGCAGTGACGGGACATTCAGGGGCTACACCTTC. Translated: CASSDGTFRGYTF.

The rearrangement joins TRBV6-5 to TRBJ1-3; 8 bases match TRBD1. The V gene end was trimmed by 4 bases and the J gene end by 3 bases; junction bases not matched to a gene: 8. The CDR3 is made up of 16 amino acids. In germline, CDR1 is MNHEY, CDR2 SVGAGI. CDR3 loop: CASSSLQGVGGNTIYF. The CDR3 nucleotides are TGTGCCAGCAGTTCCCTACAGGGGGTAGGTGGAAACACCATATATTTT.

The chain has TRBV18 and TRBJ1-6; tentative D call: TRBD1 (5 bases). The germline V gene encodes CDR1 KGHSH and CDR2 LQKENI. Trimming removed 3 bases at V and 5 bases at J, with 11 bases between. The CDR3 runs 15 residues. CDR3 sequence: CASSPTEANNSPLHF. As DNA, the CDR3 is TGTGCCAGCTCACCGACAGAGGCGAATAATTCACCCCTCCACTTT.

The rearrangement links TRBV5-4 to TRBJ1-1, with TRBD1 matching over 7 bases. The V segment lost 4 bases and the J segment 2 bases; nucleotides outside the gene matches: 8. CDR3 length equals 15 residues. Germline CDR1 reads SGHNT; CDR2 reads YYREEE (reference sequence). The CDR3 sequence is CASSPPTGINTEAFF. The CDR3 region has the DNA TGTGCCAGCAGCCCGCCGACAGGGATTAACACTGAAGCTTTCTTT.

This clone was detected a few times. V usage is TRBV19 and J usage is TRBJ2-7, with D maybe TRBD2 (7 bases). This CDR3 comprises 14 residues. Germline loops: CDR1 LNHDA, CDR2 SQIVND (reference sequence). V gave up 2 bases and J gave up 7 bases, with 15 bases separating them. CDR3 in DNA: TGTGCCAGTAGTATAACGGCGGGGGCCGCGGAGCAGTACTTC. The encoded protein is CASSITAGAAEQYF.

The chain joins TRBV19 to TRBJ1-1; TRBD1 agrees at 12 bases. This CDR3 has 14 amino acids. In germline, CDR1 is LNHDA, CDR2 SQIVND (reference sequence). With V trimmed by 8 bases and J by 4 bases, 5 bases remained unmatched. CDR3 sequence reads: CASRDRGLGTEAFF. As DNA, the CDR3 is TGTGCCAGTCGGGACAGGGGGCTGGGCACTGAAGCTTTCTTT.

This chain links TRBV6-2 or TRBV6-3 with TRBJ2-3, with D possibly being TRBD2 (5 bases). This CDR3 has 18 residues. From germline, CDR1 is MNHEY and CDR2 SVGEGT. Trimming shortened V by 0 bases and J by 6 bases, and 22 bases separated the two germline ends. The CDR3 sequence: CASSYSTAGSLPPDTQYF. The CDR3 nucleotides are TGTGCCAGCAGTTACTCGACCGCGGGCTCACTTCCTCCGGATACGCAGTATTTT.

V gene TRBV19 combines with J gene TRBJ1-5, with TRBD1 as a possible D gene (5 bases). The germline gives CDR1 LNHDA, CDR2 SQIVND (reference sequence). CDR3 length: 15 residues. V lost 7 bases to trimming and J lost 4 bases, with 17 bases between them. CDR3 nucleotides: TGTGCCAGTAAGGGAGGGACCCTTTGGAATCAGCCCCAGCATTTT. It codes for CASKGGTLWNQPQHF.

The rearrangement uses TRBV30 and TRBJ1-4; unclear D gene. The CDR3 has 15 amino acids. V lost 2 bases and J 7 bases, leaving 17 bases between the germline ends. Germline lookup yields CDR1 GTSNPN and CDR2 SVGIG (reference sequence). CDR3 sequence reads: CAWSSTVTGSEKLFF. CDR3 bases: TGTGCCTGGAGTTCCACGGTCACTGGTAGTGAAAAACTGTTTTTT.

This clone was observed a handful of times. The chain is built from TRBV16 and TRBJ1-2; D gene ambiguous. The CDR3 consists of 14 residues. Germline assignment: CDR1 KGHSY and CDR2 FQNENV. Deletions cut 3 bases from V and 3 bases from J, with 11 bases between. In nucleotides, the CDR3 is TGTGCCAGCAGCCAGACAAGAAGTTACTATGGCTACACCTTC. This encodes CASSQTRSYYGYTF.

This chain connects TRBV19 to TRBJ2-1; 9 nucleotides align to TRBD2. V was clipped by 6 bases and J by 8 bases; unmatched bases: 11. Germline values: CDR1 LNHDA, CDR2 SQIVND (reference sequence). The CDR3 has 15 residues. The DNA of the CDR3 is TGTGCCAGTAGGGGAGTGGCGGGGGGGCTCGATGAGCAGTTCTTC. Amino acid sequence: CASRGVAGGLDEQFF.

This clone showed up just once. The chain uses TRBV4-3 and TRBJ1-6; D is unresolved. The CDR3 loop spans 13 amino acids. Trimming shortened V by 1 base and J by 13 bases, and 11 bases separated the two germline ends. Germline loops: CDR1 LGHNA, CDR2 YSLEER. CDR3 residues: CASSQALFNPLHF. CDR3 coding DNA: TGCGCCAGCAGCCAAGCCCTCTTTAATCCCCTCCACTTT.

This clone was counted once. The rearrangement links TRBV25-1 to TRBJ1-1; TRBD1 might be the D (6 bases). Trimming removed 4 bases from V and 14 bases from J, with 23 bases in between. Germline CDR1 MGHDK, CDR2 SYGVNS. This CDR3 spans 14 amino acids. The DNA for the CDR3 is TGTGCCAGCAGTGCCTTGACAGGAGGAACGCGTCGGTTCTTT. It codes for CASSALTGGTRRFF.

The chain joins TRBV28 to TRBJ1-2; tentative D call: TRBD1 (6 bases). The V gene's germline CDR1 is MDHEN and CDR2 SYDVKM. Trimming left V 3 bases short and J 8 bases short, with 16 bases between. The CDR3 sequence is 14 residues long. CDR3 DNA sequence: TGTGCCAGCAGTTTTGGGACCCAGGGGTTCGGCTACACCTTC. It specifies CASSFGTQGFGYTF.

The chain is built from TRBV6-1 and TRBJ2-7; possibly TRBD1 for D (5 bases). Germline V gene sequence: CDR1 MNHNS, CDR2 SASEGT. V shed 2 bases and J shed 6 bases, with 11 bases lying between them. This CDR3 is 13 amino acids long. CDR3 in amino acids: CASSETFTGEQYF. The CDR3 nucleotides are TGTGCCAGCAGTGAAACTTTCACAGGCGAGCAGTACTTC.

This sequence joins TRBV12-2 and TRBJ2-3; the table gives TRBD2 as D, unverified against the DNA. TRBV12-2 is a known pseudogene. There are 17 residues in the CDR3. CDR3 in amino acids: CASRLARLAASTDTQYF. DNA of the CDR3: TGTGCAAGTCGCTTAGCCCGACTAGCGGCCAGCACAGATACGCAGTATTTT.

The J gene is TRBJ1-2, the V gene TRBV11-2; 8 nucleotides line up with TRBD1. The germline V gene encodes CDR1 SGHAT and CDR2 FQNNGV. The ends lost 3 bases at V and 6 bases at J; junction bases unmatched: 3. This CDR3 is 13 amino acids long. The CDR3 nucleotides read TGTGCCAGCAGCTTGGCAGGGGGCAATGGCTACACCTTC. It yields the protein CASSLAGGNGYTF.

The chain carries TRBV10-3 and TRBJ1-5; TRBD1 aligns across 7 bases. Germline values: CDR1 ENHRY, CDR2 SYGVKD. The CDR3 length is 14 residues. The V gene end was trimmed by 5 bases and the J gene end by 2 bases; junction bases not matched to a gene: 3. The CDR3 bases are TGTGCCATCAGTACAGGGGTCGGCAATCAGCCCCAGCATTTT. This encodes CAISTGVGNQPQHF.

This clone was recorded only once. This rearrangement joins TRBV6-5 to TRBJ1-2; D unclear. CDR1 is MNHEY and CDR2 is SVGAGI in the germline V gene. This CDR3 comprises 13 residues. Trimming shortened V by 1 base and J by 3 bases, and 6 bases separated the two germline ends. CDR3 protein: CASSYLADYGYTF. In DNA, the CDR3 is TGTGCCAGCAGTTACTTAGCGGACTATGGCTACACCTTC.

A few counts support this clone. The rearrangement links TRBV7-9 to TRBJ1-1; D gene unclear. The CDR3 sequence is 13 residues long. V shed 6 bases and J shed 1 base, with 9 bases lying between them. Germline V gene sequence: CDR1 SEHNR, CDR2 FQNEAQ (reference sequence). The CDR3 nucleotides are TGTGCCAGCAGACGTACAACGAACACTGAAGCTTTCTTT. It yields the protein CASRRTTNTEAFF.

The V gene is TRBV6-6, the J gene TRBJ2-1; D gene unclear. Germline loops: CDR1 MNHNY, CDR2 SVGAGI (reference sequence). This CDR3 is built from 16 residues. The ends were cut back, 1 base at V and 5 bases at J, with 15 bases in the middle. The CDR3 loop is CASSYYSRPKDNEQFF. Here the CDR3 DNA reads TGTGCCAGCAGTTACTATAGCCGGCCTAAGGACAATGAGCAGTTCTTC.

The chain has TRBV4-1 and TRBJ1-5; D unclear. CDR1 MGHRA and CDR2 YSYEKL come from the germline V gene. This CDR3 has 14 residues. Trimming left V 1 base short and J 7 bases short, with 11 bases between. The CDR3 is CASSQASVGQPQHF. The DNA for the CDR3 is TGCGCCAGCAGCCAAGCCTCCGTTGGCCAGCCCCAGCATTTT.

The V call is TRBV3-1 (or the pseudogene TRBV3-2), the J call TRBJ2-2, with D perhaps matching TRBD2 (6 bases). The CDR3 is 15 amino acids. V gave up 1 base and J gave up 5 bases, with 11 bases separating them. CDR1 LGHDT and CDR2 YNNKEL come from the germline V gene (reference sequence). This CDR3 reads CASSQVLGRTGELFF. The CDR3 nucleotides are TGTGCCAGCAGCCAAGTTCTAGGGAGGACCGGGGAGCTGTTTTTT.

Only a few counts were recorded for this clone. The chain recombines TRBV28 with TRBJ2-7; 10 bases are a match to TRBD1. The germline V gene has CDR1 MDHEN and CDR2 SYDVKM. V trimming: 6 bases; J trimming: 6 bases; junction bases outside the gene matches: 8. The length of the CDR3 is 14 residues. CDR3 amino acids: CASRTGTGVGEQYF. In nucleotides, the CDR3 is TGTGCCAGCAGAACCGGGACAGGGGTAGGCGAGCAGTACTTC.

The gene calls are TRBV6-5 and TRBJ1-1; D not certain. Trimming left V 4 bases short and J 2 bases short, with 2 bases between. The CDR3 spans 11 residues. Germline lookup yields CDR1 MNHEY and CDR2 SVGAGI. Here the CDR3 DNA reads TGTGCCAGCAGTTCAAACACTGAAGCTTTCTTT. It encodes CASSSNTEAFF.

The chain employs TRBV6-5 and TRBJ1-3, with 7 bases lining up with TRBD1. The CDR3 is 15 amino acids. After removal of 7 bases from V and 2 bases from J, the junction contained 8 bases not matched to a gene. CDR1 and CDR2 (germline): MNHEY, SVGAGI. The CDR3 region is CASTPTGLAGNTIYF. The CDR3 DNA is TGTGCCAGCACCCCGACAGGGCTGGCTGGAAACACCATATATTTT.